This TCR beta chain comes out of a study of technical replicates of blood from a handful of donors. The CDR3 length is 17 residues. Germline V CDR1 and CDR2: KGHSH, LQKENI. Trimming took off 0 bases at V and 0 bases at J, with 14 bases between the two ends. Sequencing was performed with immunoSEQ multiplex PCR; in TCRdb, only in-frame clones are kept and a portion is missing. Of some 98,000 clones in the sample, around 95% were seen once. The chain combines TRBV18 with TRBJ1-1; no definite D call. This receptor was obtained from a human donor in good health. Source material: T cells isolated from PBMCs. The CDR3 spells CASSPPVAGLMNTEAFF. DNA of the CDR3: TGTGCCAGCTCACCACCTGTCGCAGGCCTCATGAACACTGAAGCTTTCTTT. Looking up the rest from reference TRBV18 and TRBJ1-1 gives the full variable domain: NAGVMQNPRHLVRRRGQEARLRCSPMKGHSHVYWYRQLPEEGLKFMVYLQKENIIDESGMPKERFSAEFPKEGPSILRIQQVVRGDSAAYFCASSPPVAGLMNTEAFFGQGTRLTVV.